This section outlines one T cell receptor beta chain sequence together with its context. What it binds is not known. The record originates from a study of T cells in Graves' hyperthyroidism and ophthalmopathy. Study observations and caveats: For ophthalmopathy, model prediction preceded onset by a median around 7 months. Within blood appeared most thyroid clonotypes that had expanded above 0.001.

TCR beta CDR3 sequences were amplified from RNA transcripts. A set of HTBI primers served as the primers for a first-round RT-PCR of the TCR CDR3. TCRdb re-called the multiplex PCR reads through MiXCR, storing one row per CDR3 protein. The sample lists about 400,000 distinct CDR3 sequences, more than 13% occurring once. Germline V CDR1 and CDR2: SNHLY, FYNNEI. The CDR3 extends over 15 amino acids. V lost 2 bases and J lost 3, with 14 bases in between. Researchers defined stable Graves' hyperthyroidism as no ophthalmopathy progression within 18 months. The diagnoses drew upon clinical symptoms, serum thyroxine and TRAb, thyroid ultrasound and orbital computed tomography.

The receptor was derived from a woman in her thirties with Graves' hyperthyroidism. Sequenced material: blood. The V call is TRBV2, the J call TRBJ2-7; D is possibly TRBD2 (6 bases). CDR3 coding DNA: TGTGCCAGCAGTGAAAAGGAGGGCGGCTACTACGAGCAGTACTTC. Its translation: CASSEKEGGYYEQYF.